This T cell receptor (beta chain) was documented in a study of blood T cell repertoires in COVID-19. Study information: COVID-19 samples, acute and convalescent, were from the United States, Italy and Spain. PBMCs, B-cell-depleted T cells, or T cells were the source of the cDNA or gDNA that made up the material.

The germline V gene has CDR1 SNHLY and CDR2 FYNNEI. The V end lost 7 bases, the J end lost 0 bases, and 12 bases lay between the germline ends. The CDR3 sequence is 15 residues long. Methods used by the authors: From reference gene primer amplification, estimates of nucleated cell counts were derived. Some clones are missing from TCRdb's copy, which holds only in-frame ones; the method was immunoSEQ multiplex PCR. D and trimming come from the DNA, and the V and J calls and clone size come from that table. This table has around 57,000 clones, more than 75% appearing once. The V call is TRBV2, the J call TRBJ1-4; the D is unclear. Sequenced input: peripheral blood. The sequence derives from a man aged 50 to 60 with active COVID-19. Here the CDR3 DNA reads TGTGCCAGCAAACAATCGCATGCAACTAATGAAAAACTGTTTTTT. Translation: CASKQSHATNEKLFF.